A selection of T cell receptor beta chains follows, all from one sample in a study of T cells in Graves' hyperthyroidism and ophthalmopathy. TCRdb re-analysed the multiplex PCR reads in MiXCR, keeping a single row per CDR3 protein. The sample lists around 540,000 distinct CDR3 sequences, just over 45% seen once, with about 7.9% in the top ten. Sequenced input: peripheral blood or thyroid tissue (not recorded which). The receptors come from a woman in her late teens or twenties with Graves' hyperthyroidism. CDR3s include the opening cysteine and the closing phenylalanine or tryptophan. Fields, in order: D gene, J gene, V gene, clone size, CDR3 DNA, CDR3 protein. A D gene is named only where the DNA matches it firmly. Expanded clones get a size class; other rows say once, few or many, or leave the size out.

>TRBD1|TRBJ1-6|TRBV20-1|many
TGCAGTGCCGAGAGACAGGGGAAATCACCCCTCCACTTT
CSAERQGKSPLHF
>TRBD2|TRBJ2-5|TRBV7-8|NA
TGTGCCAGCAGCCCTCACATGGGACTAGCGGGAGCCGGGTACCAAGAGACCCAGTACTTC
CASSPHMGLAGAGYQETQYF
>NA|TRBJ1-5|TRBV2|few
TGTGCCACCAGCAGGGGTGGCGATCAGCCCCAGCATTTT
CATSRGGDQPQHF
>NA|TRBJ2-2|TRBV15|many
TGTGCCACCAGCAGAGTCTGGCGGGACAGCGGGGAGCTGTTTTTT
CATSRVWRDSGELFF
>NA|TRBJ1-2|TRBV10-3|NA
TGTGCCATCATGAGAACAGCTTCAAACTATGGCTACACCTTC
CAIMRTASNYGYTF
>NA|TRBJ1-2|TRBV15|many
TGTGCCACCAGTCCCAGGGTCGGCAATAACTATGGCTACACCTTC
CATSPRVGNNYGYTF
>TRBD1|TRBJ2-7|TRBV24-1|NA
TGTGCCACCAGTGACCCCGGACAGGGCGGGGAGCAGTACTTC
CATSDPGQGGEQYF
>NA|TRBJ2-3|TRBV24-1|NA
TGTGCCACCAGTGACCGAAAATACACAGATACGCAGTATTTT
CATSDRKYTDTQYF
>TRBD1|TRBJ1-1|TRBV24-1|many
TGTGCCACCAGAGGAGGGGGCCACACTGAAGCTTTCTTT
CATRGGGHTEAFF
>NA|TRBJ2-6|TRBV29-1|once
TGCAGCGTTCACTCAGGGGCCAACGTCCTGACTTTC
CSVHSGANVLTF
>NA|TRBJ1-2|TRBV12-3/TRBV12-4|few
TGTGCCAGCAGCTTGGGGACACCGGCTTTCGGCTACACCTTC
CASSLGTPAFGYTF
>TRBD2|TRBJ2-7|TRBV29-1|many
TGCAGCGTTGGACCAGGACTAGCGGGAGGGCGCGAGCAGTACTTC
CSVGPGLAGGREQYF
>TRBD2|TRBJ2-7|TRBV10-3|few
TGTGCCAGCAGGGGACTAGCGGGCCGCTACGAGCAGTACTTC
CASRGLAGRYEQYF
>NA|TRBJ2-7|TRBV29-1|many
TGCAGCGTTGAAGACGTTAGGGCAGGGGACTACGAGCAGTACTTC
CSVEDVRAGDYEQYF
>NA|TRBJ2-7|TRBV7-9|few
TGTGCCAGCAGCCAAGATCTTGACAGATCCTACGAGCAGTACTTC
CASSQDLDRSYEQYF
>NA|TRBJ2-7|TRBV20-1|NA
TGCAGTGCTGGGGTCCGTGGAGGCTACGAGCAGTACTTC
CSAGVRGGYEQYF
>TRBD1|TRBJ2-7|TRBV9|many
TGTGCCAGCAGCCCGGGACAGTATCACGAGCAGTACTTC
CASSPGQYHEQYF
>NA|TRBJ2-5|TRBV7-2|few
TGTGCCAGCAGCTTAGATGCTCCAAAACTCCAAGAGACCCAGTACTTC
CASSLDAPKLQETQYF
>NA|TRBJ2-5|TRBV4-1|NA
TGCGCCAGCAGCCAAGTCGGGGGAGTGGAGACCCAGTACTTC
CASSQVGGVETQYF
>NA|TRBJ2-6|TRBV7-3|NA
TGTGCCAGCAGCTTTTCCCAGGGCTCTGGGGCCAACGTCCTGACTTTC
CASSFSQGSGANVLTF
>NA|TRBJ2-6|TRBV7-6|NA
TGTGCCAGCTGGGCCACACCTCGGGCCAACGTCCTGACTTTC
CASWATPRANVLTF
>NA|TRBJ1-2|TRBV7-9|many
TGTGCCAGCACCTCCCGGACCATGGCGTCTGGCTACACCTTC
CASTSRTMASGYTF
>NA|TRBJ1-6|TRBV2|NA
TGTGCCAGCGTTGAGGCGGGCGTTGGATCACCCCTCCACTTT
CASVEAGVGSPLHF
>NA|TRBJ2-7|TRBV7-9|few
TGTGCCAGCGGCGTTCTTAGCCCCTTGGATGAGCAGTACTTC
CASGVLSPLDEQYF
>TRBD1|TRBJ2-7|TRBV9|NA
TGTGCCAGCAGCGTAGGCGGACAGGAACTCTACGAGCAGTACTTC
CASSVGGQELYEQYF
>NA|TRBJ2-5|TRBV7-8|few
TGTGCCAGCAGCTTGAGGGGGGGCGGGAGTGAGACCCAGTACTTC
CASSLRGGGSETQYF
>TRBD2|TRBJ2-2|TRBV19|few
TGTGCCAGTACTACTGGACTAGCGGACACCGGGGAGCTGTTTTTT
CASTTGLADTGELFF
>NA|TRBJ1-2|TRBV7-9|NA
TGTGCCAGCAGCCAAGATCCCTTGGCAGGGAATGGCTACACCTTC
CASSQDPLAGNGYTF
>TRBD1|TRBJ2-5|TRBV7-8|few
TGTGCCAGCAGCTTAGCCCCCCGGGACAGGGGTCGTGAGACCCAGTACTTC
CASSLAPRDRGRETQYF
>NA|TRBJ2-5|TRBV15|once
TGTGCCACCAGCAGAGTGGGGGATGAGACCCAGTACTTC
CATSRVGDETQYF
>TRBD1|TRBJ2-7|TRBV15|few
TGTGCCACCAGCTCTCTGACAGGGGGCCATCCCAGAGAGCAGTACTTC
CATSSLTGGHPREQYF
>NA|TRBJ2-3|TRBV29-1|NA
TGCAGCTCGTCCGCCCTTAGCACGTCCACAGATACGCAGTATTTT
CSSSALSTSTDTQYF
>NA|TRBJ1-5|TRBV20-1|NA
TGCAGTGCTAGAGACCGAACTGGCAATCAGCCCCAGCATTTT
CSARDRTGNQPQHF
>TRBD2|TRBJ2-2|TRBV11-1|NA
TGTGCCAGCAGACGTAGCGGAGCGGGGACCGGGGAGCTGTTTTTT
CASRRSGAGTGELFF
>NA|TRBJ2-5|TRBV19|NA
TGTGCCAGCTCAACCTTGGACGAAAACCGGGAGACCCAGTACTTC
CASSTLDENRETQYF
>NA|TRBJ1-1|TRBV19|few
TGTGCCAGCAAAGGGGCGAACACTGAAGCTTTCTTT
CASKGANTEAFF
>TRBD1|TRBJ1-2|TRBV15|many
TGTGCCACCAGCAGAGTCGCAGGGGGAAATGGCTACACCTTC
CATSRVAGGNGYTF
>TRBD1|TRBJ1-2|TRBV7-2|few
TGTGCCAGCAGCCAAGATCCTGTCGACAGGGGTGGAGATGGCTACACCTTC
CASSQDPVDRGGDGYTF
>NA|TRBJ1-6|TRBV20-1|NA
TGCAGTGCTAGAGATCTAAAATTAGGGGTCAATTCACCCCTCCACTTT
CSARDLKLGVNSPLHF
>TRBD1|TRBJ2-6|TRBV24-1|many
TGTGCCACCAGCGGTACAGGGGCTGGGGCCAACGTCCTGACTTTC
CATSGTGAGANVLTF
>NA|TRBJ1-1|TRBV7-6|NA
TGTGCCAGCAGCGCCTACCGGGGGCAGGCTGAAGCTTCCTTT
CASSAYRGQAEASF
>TRBD1|TRBJ2-7|TRBV7-9|few
TGTGCCAGCAGCTTAAAAAGGGGGCTTGAGGGCGAGCAGTACTTC
CASSLKRGLEGEQYF